One and the same sample provided the 13 T cell receptor beta chains below, sequenced in a study of T cell repertoires in cytomegalovirus infection. Each CDR3 protein gets one entry after TCRdb re-called the reads with MiXCR. The table records hundreds of thousands of distinct CDR3 sequences, 9.5% of them present only once. The specimen was PBMCs. These receptors were taken from a human donor in good health (CMV status not recorded). Some clones in this sample may be carry-over from other donors' samples.

This clonotype turned up a few times. V usage is TRBV15 and J usage is TRBJ1-4; 7 bases are shared with TRBD1. CDR1 and CDR2 from the germline V gene are LNHNV and YYDKDF (reference sequence). The CDR3 is 15 amino acids. V trimming: 8 bases; J trimming: 2 bases; junction bases outside the gene matches: 8. CDR3 residues: CATSYPGQTNEKLFF. The CDR3 DNA reads as TGTGCCACCTCCTACCCGGGACAGACTAATGAAAAACTGTTTTTT.

The chain joins TRBV7-9 to TRBJ2-5; possibly TRBD1 or TRBD2 for D (5 bases each). V lost 1 base to trimming and J lost 7 bases, with 28 bases between them. CDR1 is SEHNR, CDR2 FQNEAQ, per germline (reference sequence). The CDR3 extends over 19 amino acids. The CDR3 sequence: CASSLGGYNAPENPGTQYF. DNA for the CDR3: TGTGCCAGCAGCTTAGGGGGGTACAACGCCCCCGAAAATCCCGGGACCCAGTACTTC.

This clonotype was counted at least ten times. The V gene is TRBV6-2 or TRBV6-3, the J gene TRBJ2-1, with D uncertain. Looked up from germline, CDR1 is MNHEY and CDR2 is SVGEGT. This CDR3 is 13 amino acids long. Between the trimmed V and J ends, which lost 2 bases and 6 bases, there was a span of 8 bases. The CDR3 DNA reads as TGTGCCAGCAGTTACGAAATACCCAATGAGCAGTTCTTC. As protein: CASSYEIPNEQFF.

J is TRBJ2-3 and V is TRBV6-8, with D perhaps TRBD1 (6 bases). Germline V gives CDR1 MNHGY, CDR2 SAAAGT. Trimming shortened V by 2 bases and J by 0 bases, and 9 bases separated the two germline ends. This CDR3 contains 15 residues. As DNA, the CDR3 is TGTGCCAGCAGTTACGACAGGCGAAGCACAGATACGCAGTATTTT. This codes for CASSYDRRSTDTQYF.

This clonotype was detected many times. V usage is TRBV7-2 and J usage is TRBJ2-1; TRBD2 agrees at 9 bases. Unmatched junction bases numbered 2, after V lost 1 base and J lost 10 bases. The CDR3 length is 13 residues. Germline V CDR1 and CDR2: SGHTA, FQGNSA. CDR3 region: CASSLDLAGEQFF. CDR3 coding DNA: TGTGCCAGCAGCTTAGACCTAGCGGGAGAGCAGTTCTTC.

This clonotype was counted many times. The chain uses TRBV7-8 and TRBJ2-3; TRBD2 might be the D (5 bases). Germline values: CDR1 SGHVS, CDR2 FQNEAQ. V was trimmed by 3 bases and J by 0 bases, leaving 10 bases between them. CDR3 size: 15 residues. CDR3 protein: CASSLEVGSTDTQYF. In DNA form, the CDR3 reads TGTGCCAGCAGCTTGGAGGTGGGAAGCACAGATACGCAGTATTTT.

This clonotype was detected ten times or more. J is TRBJ1-1 and V is TRBV10-2; TRBD1 matches 10 bases. This CDR3 is built from 13 residues. Germline V gives CDR1 WSHSY, CDR2 SAAADI. Losses at the gene ends were 8 bases for V and 4 bases for J; bases not matched to a gene: 4. CDR3 sequence (DNA): TGCGCCAGCTCGCGGGACAGGGGCACTGAAGCTTTCTTT. It encodes CASSRDRGTEAFF.

In this sample, this clonotype turned up many times. The genes are TRBV7-2 and TRBJ2-2; D might be TRBD1 (5 bases). The CDR3 contains 15 residues. V was trimmed by 1 base and J by 7 bases, leaving 13 bases between them. Germline CDR1 is SGHTA and CDR2 is FQGNSA. The CDR3 reads CASSLVIDRGGELFF. CDR3 coding DNA: TGTGCCAGCAGCTTAGTCATCGACAGAGGCGGGGAGCTGTTTTTT.

The V call is TRBV6-6, the J call TRBJ1-3; TRBD1 might be the D (5 bases). Germline CDR1 and CDR2: MNHNY and SVGAGI (reference sequence). V shed 0 bases and J shed 4 bases, with 7 bases lying between them. There are 14 residues in the CDR3. CDR3 in amino acids: CASSYSSGGNTIYF. The CDR3 DNA sequence: TGTGCCAGCAGTTACTCGTCAGGGGGAAACACCATATATTTT.

This clonotype was counted ten times or more. The chain joins TRBV6-1 to TRBJ2-6, with 10 nucleotides matching TRBD1. CDR3 length: 17 amino acids. The trim removed 7 bases at V and 1 base at J, leaving 7 bases unmatched. CDR1 and CDR2 from the germline V gene are MNHNS and SASEGT. CDR3: CASNRPGQGSGANVLTF. The CDR3 DNA is TGTGCCAGCAATAGACCGGGACAGGGGTCTGGGGCCAACGTCCTGACTTTC.

The sample holds a few counts of this clonotype. This chain uses TRBV4-1 with TRBJ2-2, with TRBD2 matching over 10 bases. V lost 5 bases and J lost 7; bases outside the gene matches: 4. Germline assignment: CDR1 MGHRA and CDR2 YSYEKL. The CDR3 covers 14 residues. CDR3 in DNA: TGCGCCAGCAGCACCAGGACTAGCGGCGGGGAGCTGTTTTTT. It encodes CASSTRTSGGELFF.

This clonotype turned up a few times. The chain employs TRBV10-2 and TRBJ1-5; 12 bases line up with TRBD1. Germline CDR1 is WSHSY and CDR2 is SAAADI. This CDR3 spans 15 amino acids. The junction had 4 bases not matched to a gene; V was cut back by 5 bases and J by 5 bases. Here the CDR3 reads CASSTGTGGYQPQHF. The CDR3 nucleotides read TGCGCCAGCAGTACCGGGACAGGGGGCTATCAGCCCCAGCATTTT.

This clonotype has a single count. The chain combines TRBV5-5 with TRBJ2-1; D may be TRBD1 (6 bases). V lost 5 bases to trimming and J lost 4 bases, with 16 bases between them. The CDR3 totals 15 residues. CDR1 and CDR2 (germline): SGHKS, YYEKEE (reference sequence). For the CDR3, the DNA is TGTGCCAGCAGACCTTGGACAGTAGGATACAATGAGCAGTTCTTC. This sequence encodes CASRPWTVGYNEQFF.